This TCR beta chain derives from a study of T-cell reconstitution after alpha-beta-depleted transplantation in children. The TCRbeta library incorporated unique molecular identifiers. TCRdb passed the PCR reads through MiXCR, listing each CDR3 protein once. The table has almost 600,000 distinct CDR3 sequences, over 20% seen once. CDR1 and CDR2 (germline): SQVTM, ANQGSEA. CDR3 length: 12 residues. On this clonotype: At one end the junction does not follow the germline gene, possibly because of a read error.

The sequence was collected from a boy in the first two years of life with Wiskott-Aldrich syndrome, due to receive a stem cell transplant. The V and J genes are TRBV29-1 and TRBJ2-1; 13 bases fit TRBD2. The starting material was PBMCs, obtained before TCRalphabeta/CD19-depleted stem cell transplant. CDR3: CSAVLAGGPPIF. The CDR3 DNA is TGCAGCGCCGTACTAGCGGGAGGGCCTCCGATCTTC.